Given below is one TCR beta chain in context. The target antigen is unknown. The sample belongs to a study of CD8+ T cells in alopecia areata. Extracted RNA was reverse transcribed into cDNA, the sequencing template. The protocol was immunoSEQ multiplex PCR, while the TCRdb copy is restricted to in-frame clones and leaves out a portion. The sample lists approximately 130,000 clones; about 50% were seen once. Germline assignment: CDR1 MNHEY and CDR2 SVGAGI. V gave up 3 bases and J gave up 2 bases, with 12 bases separating them. The CDR3 is 15 amino acids. Alopecia areata patients provided lesional scalp punch biopsies and peripheral blood, both collected for the study. Using a FACSAria, the CD4+ and CD8+ T cells were sorted from the PBMCs. Points from the study as a whole: Compared with mice, patients displayed less clear TCR sharing, possibly for HLA-related reasons. Lesional scalp, notably in alopecia totalis/universalis, had clonality above that of normal scalp.

J is TRBJ2-3 and V is TRBV6-5; D gene uncertain. The sequenced sample was NKG2D-low CD8+ T cells sorted from blood. The TCR was taken from a human donor with alopecia areata. CDR3 amino acids: CASSYSPSDTDTQYF. CDR3 in DNA: TGTGCCAGCAGTTATTCCCCCTCCGACACAGATACGCAGTATTTT.